The source of this T cell receptor beta chain is a study of blood T cell repertoires in COVID-19. Those who participated ranged in age from roughly 18 to 100 years and resided in some 24 US areas. Cohorts were assigned according to the clinical history that participants reported. Data came from immunoSEQ multiplex PCR; TCRdb stores just in-frame clones and leaves some out. This sample yields hundreds of thousands of clones, of which 80% to 90% are seen a single time; approximately 4% belongs to the top ten. V was shortened by 2 bases and J by 5 bases, with 15 bases between the two germline ends. Germline assignment: CDR1 SGHTA and CDR2 FQGTGA. The CDR3 extends over 15 amino acids.

This receptor was identified in a woman between 40 and 50 years old who had been exposed to COVID-19. Sequences were obtained from PBMCs or T cells enriched from blood (not recorded which). V usage is TRBV7-3 and J usage is TRBJ1-1; D not resolved. CDR3 sequence reads: CASSLGHYLDTEAFF. The CDR3 DNA is TGTGCCAGCAGCTTAGGTCACTATCTCGATACTGAAGCTTTCTTT.